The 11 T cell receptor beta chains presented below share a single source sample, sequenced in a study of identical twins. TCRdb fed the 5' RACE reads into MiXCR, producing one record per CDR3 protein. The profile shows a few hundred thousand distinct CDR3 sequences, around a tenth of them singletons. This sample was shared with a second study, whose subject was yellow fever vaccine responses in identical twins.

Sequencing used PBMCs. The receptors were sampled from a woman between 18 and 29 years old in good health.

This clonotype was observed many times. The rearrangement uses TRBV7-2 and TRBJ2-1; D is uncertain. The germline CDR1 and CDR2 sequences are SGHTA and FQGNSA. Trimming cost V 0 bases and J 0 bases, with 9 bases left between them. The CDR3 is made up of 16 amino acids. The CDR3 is CASSLAVGVSYNEQFF. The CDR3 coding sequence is TGTGCCAGCAGCTTAGCTGTAGGAGTCTCCTACAATGAGCAGTTCTTC. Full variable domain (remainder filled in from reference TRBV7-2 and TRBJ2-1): GAGVSQSPSNKVTEKGKDVELRCDPISGHTALYWYRQSLGQGLEFLIYFQGNSAPDKSGLPSDRFSAERTGGSVSTLTIQRTQQEDSAVYLCASSLAVGVSYNEQFFGPGTRLTVL.

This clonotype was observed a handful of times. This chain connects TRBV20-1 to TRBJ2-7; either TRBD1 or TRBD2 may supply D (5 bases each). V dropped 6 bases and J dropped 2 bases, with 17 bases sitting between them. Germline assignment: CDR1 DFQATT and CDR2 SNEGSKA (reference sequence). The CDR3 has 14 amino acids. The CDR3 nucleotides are TGCAGTGCCGAAGGATGGGACGGGCCCTACGAGCAGTACTTC. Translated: CSAEGWDGPYEQYF.

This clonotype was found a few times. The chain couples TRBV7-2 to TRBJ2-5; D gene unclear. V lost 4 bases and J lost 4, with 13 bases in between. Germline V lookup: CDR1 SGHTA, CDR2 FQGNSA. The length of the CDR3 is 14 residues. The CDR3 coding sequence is TGTGCCAGCAGCTCACAGTTCTCAGGAGAGACCCAGTACTTC. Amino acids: CASSSQFSGETQYF.

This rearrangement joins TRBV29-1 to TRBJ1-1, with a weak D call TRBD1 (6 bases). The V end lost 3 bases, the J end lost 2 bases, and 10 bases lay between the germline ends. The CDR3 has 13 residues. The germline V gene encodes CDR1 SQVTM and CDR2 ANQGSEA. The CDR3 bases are TGCAGCGTTGAGAGGGGGTCTAACACTGAAGCTTTCTTT. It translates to CSVERGSNTEAFF.

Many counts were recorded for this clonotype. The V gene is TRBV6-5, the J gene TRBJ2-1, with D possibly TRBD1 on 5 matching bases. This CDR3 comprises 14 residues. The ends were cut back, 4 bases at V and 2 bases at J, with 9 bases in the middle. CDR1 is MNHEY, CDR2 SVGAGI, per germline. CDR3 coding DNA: TGTGCCAGCAGTTCTCCGGACACCTACAATGAGCAGTTCTTC. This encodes CASSSPDTYNEQFF.

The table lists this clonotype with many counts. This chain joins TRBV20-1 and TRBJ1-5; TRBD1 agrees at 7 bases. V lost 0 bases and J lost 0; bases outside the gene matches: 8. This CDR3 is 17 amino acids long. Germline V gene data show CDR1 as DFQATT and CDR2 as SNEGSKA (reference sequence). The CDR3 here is CSARDTDRSNSNQPQHF. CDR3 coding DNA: TGCAGTGCTAGAGATACGGACAGGTCAAATAGCAATCAGCCCCAGCATTTT.

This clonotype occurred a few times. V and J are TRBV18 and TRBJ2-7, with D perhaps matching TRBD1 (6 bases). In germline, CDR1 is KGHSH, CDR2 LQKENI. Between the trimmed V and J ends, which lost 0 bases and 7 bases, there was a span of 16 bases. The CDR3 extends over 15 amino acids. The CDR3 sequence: CASSPPGRGRWEQYF. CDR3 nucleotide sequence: TGTGCCAGCTCACCACCGGGCAGGGGACGGTGGGAGCAGTACTTC.

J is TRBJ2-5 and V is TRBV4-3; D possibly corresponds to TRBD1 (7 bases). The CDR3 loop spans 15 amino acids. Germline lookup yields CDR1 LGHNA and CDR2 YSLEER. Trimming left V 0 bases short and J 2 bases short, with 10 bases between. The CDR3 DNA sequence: TGCGCCAGCAGCCAAGACAGGGGGGAACAAGAGACCCAGTACTTC. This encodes CASSQDRGEQETQYF.

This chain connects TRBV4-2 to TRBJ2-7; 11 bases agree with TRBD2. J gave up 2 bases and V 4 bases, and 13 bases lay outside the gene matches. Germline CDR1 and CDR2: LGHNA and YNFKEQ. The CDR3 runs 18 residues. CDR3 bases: TGTGCCAGCAGCCGAAACCGACTGGGGACTAGCGGACCCTACGAGCAGTACTTC. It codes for CASSRNRLGTSGPYEQYF.

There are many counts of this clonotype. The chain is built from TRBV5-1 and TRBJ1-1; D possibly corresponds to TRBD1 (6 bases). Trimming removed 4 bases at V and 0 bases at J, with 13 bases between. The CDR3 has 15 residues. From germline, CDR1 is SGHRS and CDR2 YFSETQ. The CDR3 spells CASSAGQNLNTEAFF. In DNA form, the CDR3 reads TGCGCCAGCAGCGCCGGACAGAACCTGAACACTGAAGCTTTCTTT.

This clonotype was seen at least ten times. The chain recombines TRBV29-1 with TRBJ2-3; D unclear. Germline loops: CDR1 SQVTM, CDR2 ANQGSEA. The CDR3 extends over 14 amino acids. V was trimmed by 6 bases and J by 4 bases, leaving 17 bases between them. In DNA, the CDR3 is TGCAGCGTGGCGGACGGACCGAGGCCAGATACGCAGTATTTT. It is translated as CSVADGPRPDTQYF.